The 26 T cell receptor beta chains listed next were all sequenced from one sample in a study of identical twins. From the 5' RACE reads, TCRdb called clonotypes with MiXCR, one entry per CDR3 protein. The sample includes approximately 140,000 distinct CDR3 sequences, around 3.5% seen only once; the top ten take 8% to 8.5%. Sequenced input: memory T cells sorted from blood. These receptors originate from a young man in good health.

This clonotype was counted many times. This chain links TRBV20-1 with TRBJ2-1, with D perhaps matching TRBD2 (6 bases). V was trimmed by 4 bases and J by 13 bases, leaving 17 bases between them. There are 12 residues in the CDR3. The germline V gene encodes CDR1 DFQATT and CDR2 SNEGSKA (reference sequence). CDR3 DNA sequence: TGCAGTGCTACGTCGGGACTTTTAATCCAGTTCTTC. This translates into CSATSGLLIQFF.

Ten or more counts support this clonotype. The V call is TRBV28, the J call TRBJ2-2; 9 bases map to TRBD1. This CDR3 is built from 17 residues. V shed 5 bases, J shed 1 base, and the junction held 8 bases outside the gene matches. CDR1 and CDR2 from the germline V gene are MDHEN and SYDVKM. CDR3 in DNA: TGTGCCAGCAGTCCACCAGCGGGACAGGGGAACACCGGGGAGCTGTTTTTT. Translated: CASSPPAGQGNTGELFF.

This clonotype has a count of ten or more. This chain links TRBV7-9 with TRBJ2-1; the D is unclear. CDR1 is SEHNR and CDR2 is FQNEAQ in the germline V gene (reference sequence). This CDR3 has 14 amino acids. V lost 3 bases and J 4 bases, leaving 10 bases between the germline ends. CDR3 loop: CASSFDGRYNEQFF. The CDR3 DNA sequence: TGTGCCAGCAGCTTCGACGGGCGGTACAATGAGCAGTTCTTC. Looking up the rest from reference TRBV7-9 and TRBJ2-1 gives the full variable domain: DTGVSQNPRHKITKRGQNVTFRCDPISEHNRLYWYRQTLGQGPEFLTYFQNEAQLEKSRLLSDRFSAERPKGSFSTLEIQRTEQGDSAMYLCASSFDGRYNEQFFGPGTRLTVL.

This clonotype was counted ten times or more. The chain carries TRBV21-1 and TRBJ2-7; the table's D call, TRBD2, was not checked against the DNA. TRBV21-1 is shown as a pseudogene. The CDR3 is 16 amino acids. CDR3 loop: CASSKPRHYTSYEQYV. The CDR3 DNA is TGTGCCAGCAGCAAACCCCGGCACTATACCTCCTACGAGCAGTACGTC.

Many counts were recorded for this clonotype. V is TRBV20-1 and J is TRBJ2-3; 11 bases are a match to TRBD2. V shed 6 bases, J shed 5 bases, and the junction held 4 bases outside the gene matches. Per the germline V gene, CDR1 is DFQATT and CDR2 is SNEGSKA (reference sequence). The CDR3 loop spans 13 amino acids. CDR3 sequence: CSALGLAGDTQYF. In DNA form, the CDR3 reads TGCAGTGCCCTCGGACTAGCGGGAGATACGCAGTATTTT.

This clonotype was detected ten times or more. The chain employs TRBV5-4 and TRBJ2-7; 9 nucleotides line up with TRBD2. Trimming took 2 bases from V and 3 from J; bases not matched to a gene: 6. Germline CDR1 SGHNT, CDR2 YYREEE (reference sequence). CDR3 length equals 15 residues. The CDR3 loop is CASSLGGRVHYEQYF. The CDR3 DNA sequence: TGTGCCAGCAGCTTAGGCGGGAGGGTCCACTACGAGCAGTACTTC.

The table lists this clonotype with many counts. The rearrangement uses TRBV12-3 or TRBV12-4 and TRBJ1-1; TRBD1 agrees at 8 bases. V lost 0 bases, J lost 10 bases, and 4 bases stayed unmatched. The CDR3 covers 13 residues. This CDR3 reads CASSLAQGARAFF. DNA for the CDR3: TGTGCCAGCAGTTTAGCCCAGGGGGCTCGAGCTTTCTTT.

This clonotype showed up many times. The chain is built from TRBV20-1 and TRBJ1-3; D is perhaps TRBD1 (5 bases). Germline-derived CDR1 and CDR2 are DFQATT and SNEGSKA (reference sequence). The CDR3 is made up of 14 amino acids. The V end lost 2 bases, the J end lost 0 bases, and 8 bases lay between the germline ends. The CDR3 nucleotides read TGCAGTGCTAGATGGGGGAACTCTGGAAACACCATATATTTT. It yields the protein CSARWGNSGNTIYF.

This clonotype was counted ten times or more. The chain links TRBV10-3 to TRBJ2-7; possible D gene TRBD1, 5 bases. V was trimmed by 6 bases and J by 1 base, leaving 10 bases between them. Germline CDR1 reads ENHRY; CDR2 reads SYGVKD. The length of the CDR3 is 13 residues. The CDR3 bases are TGTGCCATCAGAGACAGACTTTCCTACGAGCAGTACTTC. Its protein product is CAIRDRLSYEQYF.

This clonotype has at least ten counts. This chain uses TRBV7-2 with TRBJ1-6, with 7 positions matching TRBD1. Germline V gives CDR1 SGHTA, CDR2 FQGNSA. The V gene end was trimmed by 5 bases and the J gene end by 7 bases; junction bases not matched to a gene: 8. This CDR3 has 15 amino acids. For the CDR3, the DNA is TGTGCCAGCAGCCCGACAGGGTCGTTGAATTCACCCCTCCACTTT. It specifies CASSPTGSLNSPLHF.

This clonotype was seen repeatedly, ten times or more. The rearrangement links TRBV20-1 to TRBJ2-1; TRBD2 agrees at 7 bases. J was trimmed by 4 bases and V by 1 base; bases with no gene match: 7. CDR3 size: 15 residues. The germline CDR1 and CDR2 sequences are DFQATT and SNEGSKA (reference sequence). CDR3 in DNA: TGCAGTGCTAGAGTCGAGGGAGGGGTTTACAATGAGCAGTTCTTC. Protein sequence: CSARVEGGVYNEQFF.

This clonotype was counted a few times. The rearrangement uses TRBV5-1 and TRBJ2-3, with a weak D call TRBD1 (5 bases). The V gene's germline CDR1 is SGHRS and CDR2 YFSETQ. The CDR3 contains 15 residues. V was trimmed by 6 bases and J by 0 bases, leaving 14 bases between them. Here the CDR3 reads CASTKGDLSTDTQYF. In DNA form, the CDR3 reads TGCGCCAGCACGAAAGGGGATCTTAGCACAGATACGCAGTATTTT.

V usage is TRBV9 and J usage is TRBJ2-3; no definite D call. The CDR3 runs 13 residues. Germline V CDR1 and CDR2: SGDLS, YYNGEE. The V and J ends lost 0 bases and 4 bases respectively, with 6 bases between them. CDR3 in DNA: TGTGCCAGCAGCGTAGTCTTATCAGATACGCAGTATTTT. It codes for CASSVVLSDTQYF.

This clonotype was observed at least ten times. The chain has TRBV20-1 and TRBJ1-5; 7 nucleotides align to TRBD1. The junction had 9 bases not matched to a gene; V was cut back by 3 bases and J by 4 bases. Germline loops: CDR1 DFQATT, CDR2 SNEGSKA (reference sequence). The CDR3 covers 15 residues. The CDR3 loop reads CSASARQGTNQPQHF. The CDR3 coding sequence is TGCAGTGCTAGTGCCAGACAGGGAACTAATCAGCCCCAGCATTTT.

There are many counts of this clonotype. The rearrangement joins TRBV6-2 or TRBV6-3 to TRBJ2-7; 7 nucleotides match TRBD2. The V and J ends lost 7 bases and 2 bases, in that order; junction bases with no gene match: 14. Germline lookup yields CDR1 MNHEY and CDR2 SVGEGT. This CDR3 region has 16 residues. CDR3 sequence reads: CASIRLGLAETYEQYV. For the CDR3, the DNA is TGTGCCAGCATTAGGCTCGGGCTAGCGGAGACCTACGAGCAGTACGTC.

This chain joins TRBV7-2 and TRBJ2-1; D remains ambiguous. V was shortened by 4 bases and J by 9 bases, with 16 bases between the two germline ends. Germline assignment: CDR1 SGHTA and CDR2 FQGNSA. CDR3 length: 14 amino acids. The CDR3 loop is CASSSRTQSGEQFF. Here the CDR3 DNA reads TGTGCCAGCAGCTCTAGGACGCAGTCAGGTGAGCAGTTCTTC.

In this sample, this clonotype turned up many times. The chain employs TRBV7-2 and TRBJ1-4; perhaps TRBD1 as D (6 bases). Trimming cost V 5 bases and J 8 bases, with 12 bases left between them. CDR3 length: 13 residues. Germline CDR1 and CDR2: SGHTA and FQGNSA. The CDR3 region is CASSLRGGEKLFF. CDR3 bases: TGTGCCAGCAGCCTCAGGGGAGGGGAAAAACTGTTTTTT.

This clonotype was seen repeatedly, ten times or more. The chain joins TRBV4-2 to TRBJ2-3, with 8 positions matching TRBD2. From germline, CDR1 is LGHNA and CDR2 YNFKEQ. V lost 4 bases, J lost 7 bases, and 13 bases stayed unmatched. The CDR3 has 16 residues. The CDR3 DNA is TGTGCCAGCAGCCTCGAGGGGAGCGGGAGATCATATACGCAGTATTTT. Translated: CASSLEGSGRSYTQYF.

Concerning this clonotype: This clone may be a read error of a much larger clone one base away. CDR3 DNA: TGCAGTGCTAGAAGAGGGAAAGAGACCCAGTACTTC. Amino acids: CSARRGKETQYF. The J gene is TRBJ2-5, the V gene TRBV20-1; D possibly corresponds to TRBD2 (5 bases). This CDR3 has 12 amino acids. CDR1 DFQATT and CDR2 SNEGSKA come from the germline V gene (reference sequence). V dropped 2 bases and J dropped 3 bases, with 7 bases sitting between them.

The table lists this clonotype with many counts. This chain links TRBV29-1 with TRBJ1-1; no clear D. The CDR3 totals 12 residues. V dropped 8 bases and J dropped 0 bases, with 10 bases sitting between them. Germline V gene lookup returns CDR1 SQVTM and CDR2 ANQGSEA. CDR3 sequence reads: CSSGGVNTEAFF. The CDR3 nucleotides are TGCAGCTCGGGAGGTGTGAACACTGAAGCTTTCTTT.

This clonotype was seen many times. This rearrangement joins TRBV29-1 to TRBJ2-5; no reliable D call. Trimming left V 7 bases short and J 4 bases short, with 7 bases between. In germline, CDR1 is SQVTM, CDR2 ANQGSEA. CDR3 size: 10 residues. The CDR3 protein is CSGGVETQYF. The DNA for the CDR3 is TGCAGCGGTGGGGTAGAGACCCAGTACTTC.

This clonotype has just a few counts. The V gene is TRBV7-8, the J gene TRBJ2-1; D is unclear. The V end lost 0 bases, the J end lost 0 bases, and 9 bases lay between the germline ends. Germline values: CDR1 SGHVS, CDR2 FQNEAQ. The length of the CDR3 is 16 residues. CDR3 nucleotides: TGTGCCAGCAGCTTAGCGCACAAGAGCTCCTACAATGAGCAGTTCTTC. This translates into CASSLAHKSSYNEQFF.

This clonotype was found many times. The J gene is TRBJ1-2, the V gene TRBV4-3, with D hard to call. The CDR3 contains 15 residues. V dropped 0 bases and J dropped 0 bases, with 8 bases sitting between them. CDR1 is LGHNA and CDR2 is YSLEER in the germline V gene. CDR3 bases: TGCGCCAGCAGCCAAGATGGAAGGACTAACTATGGCTACACCTTC. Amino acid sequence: CASSQDGRTNYGYTF.

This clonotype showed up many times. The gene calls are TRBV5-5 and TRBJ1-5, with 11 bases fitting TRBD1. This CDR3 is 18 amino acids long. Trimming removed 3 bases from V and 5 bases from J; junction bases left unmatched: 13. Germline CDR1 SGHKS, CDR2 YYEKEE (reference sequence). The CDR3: CASSSGTGGLGGDQPQHF. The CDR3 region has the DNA TGTGCCAGCAGCTCCGGGACAGGGGGATTAGGCGGGGATCAGCCCCAGCATTTT.

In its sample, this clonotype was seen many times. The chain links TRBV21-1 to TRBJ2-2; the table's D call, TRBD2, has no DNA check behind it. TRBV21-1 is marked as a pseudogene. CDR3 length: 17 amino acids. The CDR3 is CASTLKSRDSLTGELFF. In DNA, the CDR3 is TGTGCCAGCACCCTAAAAAGCCGGGACTCCCTTACCGGGGAGCTGTTTTTT.

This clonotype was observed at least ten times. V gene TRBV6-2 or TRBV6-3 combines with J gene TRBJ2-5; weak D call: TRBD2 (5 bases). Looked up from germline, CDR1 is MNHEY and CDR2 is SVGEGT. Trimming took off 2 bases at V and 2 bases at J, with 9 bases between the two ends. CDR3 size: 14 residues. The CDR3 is CASSYGSAQETQYF. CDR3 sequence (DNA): TGTGCCAGCAGTTACGGGAGTGCACAAGAGACCCAGTACTTC.